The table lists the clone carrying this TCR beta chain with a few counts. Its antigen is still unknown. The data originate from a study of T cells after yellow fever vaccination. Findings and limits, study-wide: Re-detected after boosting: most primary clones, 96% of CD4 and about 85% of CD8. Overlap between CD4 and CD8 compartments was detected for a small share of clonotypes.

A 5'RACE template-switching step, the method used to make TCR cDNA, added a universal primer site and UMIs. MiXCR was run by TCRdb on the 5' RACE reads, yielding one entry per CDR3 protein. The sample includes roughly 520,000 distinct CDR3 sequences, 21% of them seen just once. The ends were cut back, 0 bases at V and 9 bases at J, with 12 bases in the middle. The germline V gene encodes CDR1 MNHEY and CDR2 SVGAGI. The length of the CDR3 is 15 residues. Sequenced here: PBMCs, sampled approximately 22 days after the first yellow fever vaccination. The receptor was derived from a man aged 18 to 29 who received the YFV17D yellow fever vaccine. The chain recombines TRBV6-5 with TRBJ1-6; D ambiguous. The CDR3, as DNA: TGTGCCAGCAGTTACTCGTTCACGGCCACTTCACCCCTCCACTTT. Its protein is CASSYSFTATSPLHF.